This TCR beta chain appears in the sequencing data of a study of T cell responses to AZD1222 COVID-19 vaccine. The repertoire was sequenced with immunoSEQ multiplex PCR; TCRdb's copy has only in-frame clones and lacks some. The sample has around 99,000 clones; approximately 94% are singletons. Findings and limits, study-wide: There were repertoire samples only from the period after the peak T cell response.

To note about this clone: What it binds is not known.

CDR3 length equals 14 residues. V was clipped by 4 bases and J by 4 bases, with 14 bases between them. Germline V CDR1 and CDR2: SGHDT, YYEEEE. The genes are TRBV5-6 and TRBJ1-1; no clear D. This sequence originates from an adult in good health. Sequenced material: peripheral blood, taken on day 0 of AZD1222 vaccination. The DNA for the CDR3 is TGTGCCAGCAGCGGTATGGAGATGGGCACTGAAGCTTTCTTT. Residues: CASSGMEMGTEAFF.